This T cell receptor beta chain is from a study of cytomegalovirus exposure and HLA in healthy donors. Notes on the study in general: In a later analysis, compared with equally common non-associated chains, HLA-associated beta chains were more expanded.

Comments on this clone: No antigen is known for it.

The study ran its PCR with 60 Vbeta and 13 Jbeta primers. Sequencing used immunoSEQ multiplex PCR; TCRdb keeps in-frame clones, though not all of them. The sample has approximately 200,000 clones, more than 60% seen once. Per germline, CDR1 SGHRS and CDR2 YFSETQ. After removal of 3 bases from V and 6 bases from J, the junction contained 3 bases not matched to a gene. The CDR3 sequence is 13 residues long. The chain carries TRBV5-1 and TRBJ1-5, with 7 bases fitting TRBD1. Sequenced input: PBMCs. The sequence derives from a girl aged 2 to 9 in good health and CMV-seronegative. In DNA form, the CDR3 reads TGCGCCAGCAGCTCGTACAGGGGTCAGCCCCAGCATTTT. Translated: CASSSYRGQPQHF.